The 6 T cell receptor beta chains below were found in one sample sequenced in a study of identical twins. TCRdb fed the 5' RACE reads into MiXCR, producing one record per CDR3 protein. The sample carries 1.5 million to 2 million distinct CDR3 sequences, about 31% recorded once. Sequenced: cord blood. These receptors all come from a newborn girl in good health.

In this sample, this clonotype turned up many times. The J gene is TRBJ1-4, the V gene TRBV4-2; no definite D call. Germline V gene data show CDR1 as LGHNA and CDR2 as YNFKEQ. V was trimmed by 3 bases and J by 3 bases, leaving 8 bases between them. The CDR3 spans 14 residues. CDR3 loop: CASSQGGPNEKLFF. The CDR3 bases are TGTGCCAGCAGCCAGGGAGGCCCTAATGAAAAACTGTTTTTT.

The rearrangement uses TRBV3-1 and TRBJ2-1, with TRBD1 identical over 9 bases. J was trimmed by 6 bases and V by 4 bases; bases with no gene match: 4. Germline V gene lookup returns CDR1 LGHDT and CDR2 YNNKEL (reference sequence). This CDR3 comprises 14 residues. CDR3 DNA sequence: TGTGCCAGCAGCCGACCGGACAGGGGCAATGAGCAGTTCTTC. Protein sequence: CASSRPDRGNEQFF.

The chain has TRBV19 and TRBJ2-1; 13 nucleotides agree with TRBD2. From germline, CDR1 is LNHDA and CDR2 SQIVND (reference sequence). CDR3 length equals 16 residues. With V trimmed by 3 bases and J by 5 bases, 4 bases remained unmatched. The DNA for the CDR3 is TGTGCCAGTAGTATCCTAGGACTAGCGGGAGACAATGAGCAGTTCTTC. It translates to CASSILGLAGDNEQFF.

The chain has TRBV6-6 and TRBJ1-5; D unresolved. The CDR3 consists of 12 residues. The ends were cut back, 7 bases at V and 0 bases at J, with 4 bases in the middle. Germline V gene lookup returns CDR1 MNHNY and CDR2 SVGAGI (reference sequence). This chain's CDR3 is CASTISNQPQHF. In DNA form, the CDR3 reads TGTGCCAGCACCATTAGCAATCAGCCCCAGCATTTT.

This clonotype has only a few counts. The chain employs TRBV7-6 and TRBJ1-1; TRBD1 aligns across 9 bases. Per the germline V gene, CDR1 is SGHVS and CDR2 is FNYEAQ. J lost 4 bases, V lost 5 bases, and 8 bases had no gene match. The CDR3 sequence is 15 residues long. The CDR3 sequence is CASSARDRVSTEAFF. CDR3 DNA sequence: TGTGCCAGCAGCGCCCGGGACAGGGTTTCCACTGAAGCTTTCTTT.

V and J are TRBV7-8 and TRBJ1-3; D is unclear. Per germline, CDR1 SGHVS and CDR2 FQNEAQ. The CDR3 has 15 residues. The germline V and J ends were trimmed by 5 bases and 3 bases, with 14 bases remaining between them. The CDR3 DNA reads TGTGCCAGCAGCCCCAGACGGGGTTTTGGAAACACCATATATTTT. This gives the protein CASSPRRGFGNTIYF.